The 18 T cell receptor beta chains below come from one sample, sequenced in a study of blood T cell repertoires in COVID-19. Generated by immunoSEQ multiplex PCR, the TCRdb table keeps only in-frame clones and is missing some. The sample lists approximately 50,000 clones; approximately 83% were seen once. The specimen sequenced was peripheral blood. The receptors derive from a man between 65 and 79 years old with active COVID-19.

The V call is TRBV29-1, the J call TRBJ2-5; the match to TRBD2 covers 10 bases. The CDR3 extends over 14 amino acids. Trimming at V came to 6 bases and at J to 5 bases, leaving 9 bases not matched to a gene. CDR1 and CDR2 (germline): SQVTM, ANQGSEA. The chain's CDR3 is CSVHPGLARETQYF. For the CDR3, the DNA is TGCAGCGTACACCCGGGACTAGCGAGGGAGACCCAGTACTTC.

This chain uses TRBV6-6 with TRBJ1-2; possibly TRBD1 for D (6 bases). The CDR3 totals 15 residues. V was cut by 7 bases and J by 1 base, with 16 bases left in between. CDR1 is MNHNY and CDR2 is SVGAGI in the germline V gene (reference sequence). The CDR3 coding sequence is TGTGCCAGCACTCCCCCGGGACAAATTAACTATGGCTACACCTTC. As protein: CASTPPGQINYGYTF.

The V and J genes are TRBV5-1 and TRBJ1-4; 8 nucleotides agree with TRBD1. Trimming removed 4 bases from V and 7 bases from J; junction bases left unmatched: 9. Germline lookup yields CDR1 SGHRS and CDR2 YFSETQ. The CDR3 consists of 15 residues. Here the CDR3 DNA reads TGCGCCAGCAGCCCCGGACAGGGCGGGGGTGAAAAACTGTTTTTT. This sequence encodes CASSPGQGGGEKLFF.

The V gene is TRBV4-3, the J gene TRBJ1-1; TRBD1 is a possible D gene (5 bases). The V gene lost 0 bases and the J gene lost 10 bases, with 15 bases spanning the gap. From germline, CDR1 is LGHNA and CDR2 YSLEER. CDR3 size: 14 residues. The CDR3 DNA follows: TGCGCCAGCAGCCAAGATGTGGGGCGGGGGTTAGCTTTCTTT. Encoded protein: CASSQDVGRGLAFF.

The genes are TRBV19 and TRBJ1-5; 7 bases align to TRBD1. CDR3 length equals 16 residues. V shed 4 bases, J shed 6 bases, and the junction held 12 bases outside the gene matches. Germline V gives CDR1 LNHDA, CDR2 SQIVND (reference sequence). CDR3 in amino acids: CASSTLGTVGAQPQHF. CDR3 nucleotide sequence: TGTGCCAGTAGTACGCTCGGGACAGTTGGGGCTCAGCCCCAGCATTTT.

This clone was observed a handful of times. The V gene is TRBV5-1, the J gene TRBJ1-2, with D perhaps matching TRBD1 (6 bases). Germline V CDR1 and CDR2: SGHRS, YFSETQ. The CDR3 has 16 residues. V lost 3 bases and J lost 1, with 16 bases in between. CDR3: CASSYGQLEINYGYTF. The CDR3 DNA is TGCGCCAGCAGCTATGGACAGCTGGAAATTAACTATGGCTACACCTTC.

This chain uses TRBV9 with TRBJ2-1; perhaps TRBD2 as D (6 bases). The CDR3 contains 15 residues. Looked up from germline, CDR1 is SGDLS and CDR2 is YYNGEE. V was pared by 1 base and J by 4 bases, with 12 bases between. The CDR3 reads CASSVRWDSYNEQFF. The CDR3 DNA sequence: TGTGCCAGCAGCGTAAGGTGGGACTCATACAATGAGCAGTTCTTC. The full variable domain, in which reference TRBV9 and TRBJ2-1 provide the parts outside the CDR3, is DSGVTQTPKHLITATGQRVTLRCSPRSGDLSVYWYQQSLDQGLQFLIQYYNGEERAKGNILERFSAQQFPDLHSELNLSSLELGDSALYFCASSVRWDSYNEQFFGPGTRLTVL.

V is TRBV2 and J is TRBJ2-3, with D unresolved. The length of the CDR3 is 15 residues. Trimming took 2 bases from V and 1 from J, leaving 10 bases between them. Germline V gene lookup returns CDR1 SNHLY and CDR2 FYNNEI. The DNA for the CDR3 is TGTGCCAGCAGTGAATTTACACAGCGCACAGATACGCAGTATTTT. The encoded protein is CASSEFTQRTDTQYF.

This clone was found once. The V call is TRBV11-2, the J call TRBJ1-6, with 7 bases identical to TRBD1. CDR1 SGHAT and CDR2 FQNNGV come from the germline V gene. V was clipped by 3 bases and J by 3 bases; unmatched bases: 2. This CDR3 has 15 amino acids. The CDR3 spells CASSLTGIYNSPLHF. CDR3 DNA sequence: TGTGCCAGCAGCTTGACAGGGATCTATAATTCACCCCTCCACTTT.

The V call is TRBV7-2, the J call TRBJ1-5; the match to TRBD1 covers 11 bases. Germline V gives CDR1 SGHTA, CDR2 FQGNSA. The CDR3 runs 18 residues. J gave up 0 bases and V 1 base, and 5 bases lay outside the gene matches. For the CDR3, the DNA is TGTGCCAGCAGCTTAGTGGGGACAGGGGGTATTAGCAATCAGCCCCAGCATTTT. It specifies CASSLVGTGGISNQPQHF.

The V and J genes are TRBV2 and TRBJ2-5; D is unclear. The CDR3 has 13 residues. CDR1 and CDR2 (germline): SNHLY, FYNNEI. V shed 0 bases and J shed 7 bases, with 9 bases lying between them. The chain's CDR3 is CASSEARPGTQYF. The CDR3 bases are TGTGCCAGCAGTGAAGCCCGACCAGGGACCCAGTACTTC. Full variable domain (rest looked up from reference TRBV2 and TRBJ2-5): EPEVTQTPSHQVTQMGQEVILRCVPISNHLYFYWYRQILGQKVEFLVSFYNNEISEKSEIFDDQFSVERPDGSNFTLKIRSTKLEDSAMYFCASSEARPGTQYFGPGTRLLVL.

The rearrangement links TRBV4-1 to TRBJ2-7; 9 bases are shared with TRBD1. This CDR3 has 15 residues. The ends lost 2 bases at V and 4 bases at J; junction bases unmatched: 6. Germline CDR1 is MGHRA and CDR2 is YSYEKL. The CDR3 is CASSQTRDREYEQYF. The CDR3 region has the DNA TGCGCCAGCAGCCAAACGAGGGACAGGGAATACGAGCAGTACTTC.

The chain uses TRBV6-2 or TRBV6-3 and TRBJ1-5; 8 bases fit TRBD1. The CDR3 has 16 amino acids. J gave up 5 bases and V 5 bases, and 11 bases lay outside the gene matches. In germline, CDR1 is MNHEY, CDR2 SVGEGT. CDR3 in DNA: TGTGCCAGCAGTGACGGACAGGGTTTTTTCGATCAGCCCCAGCATTTT. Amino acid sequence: CASSDGQGFFDQPQHF.

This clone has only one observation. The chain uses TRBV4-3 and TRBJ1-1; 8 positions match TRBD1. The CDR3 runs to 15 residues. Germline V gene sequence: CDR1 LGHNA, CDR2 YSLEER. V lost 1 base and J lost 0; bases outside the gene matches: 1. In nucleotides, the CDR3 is TGCGCCAGCAGCCAAGTGACAGGGGTGAACACTGAAGCTTTCTTT. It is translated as CASSQVTGVNTEAFF.

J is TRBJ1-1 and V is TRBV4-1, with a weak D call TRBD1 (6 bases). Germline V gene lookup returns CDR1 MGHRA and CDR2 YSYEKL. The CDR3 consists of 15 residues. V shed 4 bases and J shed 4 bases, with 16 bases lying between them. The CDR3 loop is CASSPGRGPGTEAFF. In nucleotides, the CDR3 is TGCGCCAGCAGCCCCGGGCGGGGGCCGGGCACTGAAGCTTTCTTT.

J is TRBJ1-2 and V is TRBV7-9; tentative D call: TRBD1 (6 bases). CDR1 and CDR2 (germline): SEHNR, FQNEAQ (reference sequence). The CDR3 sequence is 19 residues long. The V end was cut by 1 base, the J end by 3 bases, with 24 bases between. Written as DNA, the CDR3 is TGTGCCAGCAGCTTAGAGGGGGTTGGACATCATCCCGGCGACTATGGCTACACCTTC. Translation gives CASSLEGVGHHPGDYGYTF.

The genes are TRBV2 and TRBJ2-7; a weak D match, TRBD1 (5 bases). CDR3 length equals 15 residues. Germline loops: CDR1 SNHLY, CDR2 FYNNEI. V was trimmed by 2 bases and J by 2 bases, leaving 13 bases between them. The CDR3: CASSESGHSTYEQYF. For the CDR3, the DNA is TGTGCCAGCAGTGAATCCGGACACTCAACCTACGAGCAGTACTTC. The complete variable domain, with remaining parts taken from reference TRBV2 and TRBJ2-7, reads EPEVTQTPSHQVTQMGQEVILRCVPISNHLYFYWYRQILGQKVEFLVSFYNNEISEKSEIFDDQFSVERPDGSNFTLKIRSTKLEDSAMYFCASSESGHSTYEQYFGPGTRLTVT.

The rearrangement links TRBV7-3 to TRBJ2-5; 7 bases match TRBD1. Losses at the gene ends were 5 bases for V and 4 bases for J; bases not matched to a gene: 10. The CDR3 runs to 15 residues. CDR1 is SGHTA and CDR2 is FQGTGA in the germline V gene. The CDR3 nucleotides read TGTGCCAGCAGCCTTACAGGGGAGAGCGGAGAGACCCAGTACTTC. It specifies CASSLTGESGETQYF.